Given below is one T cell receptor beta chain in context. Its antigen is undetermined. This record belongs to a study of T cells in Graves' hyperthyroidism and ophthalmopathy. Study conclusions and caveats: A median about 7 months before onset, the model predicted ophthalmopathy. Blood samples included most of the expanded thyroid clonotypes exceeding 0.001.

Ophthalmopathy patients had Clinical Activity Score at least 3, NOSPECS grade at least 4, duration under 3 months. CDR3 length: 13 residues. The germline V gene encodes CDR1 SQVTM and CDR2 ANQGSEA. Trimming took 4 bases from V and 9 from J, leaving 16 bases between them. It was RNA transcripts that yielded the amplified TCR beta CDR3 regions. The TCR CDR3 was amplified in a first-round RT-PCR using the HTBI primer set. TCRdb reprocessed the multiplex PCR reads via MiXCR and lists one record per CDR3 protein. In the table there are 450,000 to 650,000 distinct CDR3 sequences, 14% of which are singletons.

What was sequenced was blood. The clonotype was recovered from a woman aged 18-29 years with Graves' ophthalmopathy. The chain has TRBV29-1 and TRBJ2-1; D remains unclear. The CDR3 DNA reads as TGCAGCGTTGTTTCACTACCAAGTAGTGAGCAGTTCTTC. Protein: CSVVSLPSSEQFF.